This TCR beta chain was sequenced during a study of cytomegalovirus exposure and HLA in healthy donors. Concerning this clone: What it binds is unknown.

Looked up from germline, CDR1 is MGHRA and CDR2 is YSYEKL. The CDR3 covers 16 residues. The trim removed 3 bases at V and 2 bases at J, leaving 7 bases unmatched. 60 Vbeta and 13 Jbeta primers were used in PCR. The assay was immunoSEQ multiplex PCR, and TCRdb's table has in-frame clones only and misses some. The sample lists 150,000 to 250,000 clones, roughly 79% occurring once. Findings of the study overall: In an earlier analysis, productive rearrangement rates for most beta V segments clustered near 87% or 30%. Rare TCR sequences dominated, though some public TCRs recurred in many donors. HLA restriction was apparent for most CMV-associated TCR beta chains in a later analysis.

Sequenced sample: PBMCs. The receptor was derived from a man aged 25-45 years in good health and CMV-seronegative. The chain combines TRBV4-1 with TRBJ2-1, with 7 bases fitting TRBD1. The CDR3 region is CASSQEGTDAYNEQFF. CDR3 DNA: TGCGCCAGCAGCCAGGAAGGGACAGACGCCTACAATGAGCAGTTCTTC.